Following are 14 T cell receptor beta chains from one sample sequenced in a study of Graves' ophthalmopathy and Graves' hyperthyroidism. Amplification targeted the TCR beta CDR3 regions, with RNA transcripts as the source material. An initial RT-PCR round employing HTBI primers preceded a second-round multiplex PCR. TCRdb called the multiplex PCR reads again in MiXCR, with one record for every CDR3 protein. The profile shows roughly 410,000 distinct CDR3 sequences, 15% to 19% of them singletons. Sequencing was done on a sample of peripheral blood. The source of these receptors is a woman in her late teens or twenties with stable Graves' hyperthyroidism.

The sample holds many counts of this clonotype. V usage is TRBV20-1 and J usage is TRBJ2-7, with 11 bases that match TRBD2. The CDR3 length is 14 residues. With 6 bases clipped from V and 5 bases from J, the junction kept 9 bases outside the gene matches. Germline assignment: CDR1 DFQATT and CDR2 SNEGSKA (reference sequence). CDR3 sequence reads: CSATLAGGPDEQYF. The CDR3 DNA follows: TGCAGTGCCACTTTAGCGGGGGGGCCGGACGAGCAGTACTTC.

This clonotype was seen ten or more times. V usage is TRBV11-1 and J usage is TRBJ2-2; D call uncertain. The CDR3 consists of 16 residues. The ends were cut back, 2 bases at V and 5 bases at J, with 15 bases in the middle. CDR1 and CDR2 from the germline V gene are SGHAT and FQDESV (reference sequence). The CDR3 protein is CASSLSLGSRTGELFF. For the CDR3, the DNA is TGTGCCAGCAGCTTAAGCTTGGGATCGAGGACCGGGGAGCTGTTTTTT.

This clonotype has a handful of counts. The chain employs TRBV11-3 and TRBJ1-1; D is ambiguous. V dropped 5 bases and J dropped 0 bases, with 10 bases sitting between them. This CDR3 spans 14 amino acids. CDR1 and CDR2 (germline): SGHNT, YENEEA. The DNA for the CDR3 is TGTGCCAGCAGCCCGACGTGGATGAACACTGAAGCTTTCTTT. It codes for CASSPTWMNTEAFF.

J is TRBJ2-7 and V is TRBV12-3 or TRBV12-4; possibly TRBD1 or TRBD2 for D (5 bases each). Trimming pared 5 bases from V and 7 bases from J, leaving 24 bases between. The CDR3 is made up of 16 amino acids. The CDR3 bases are TGTGCCAGCAGTCACCCGAGAGGGGCTTCCCAATTGGAGCAGTACTTC. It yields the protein CASSHPRGASQLEQYF.

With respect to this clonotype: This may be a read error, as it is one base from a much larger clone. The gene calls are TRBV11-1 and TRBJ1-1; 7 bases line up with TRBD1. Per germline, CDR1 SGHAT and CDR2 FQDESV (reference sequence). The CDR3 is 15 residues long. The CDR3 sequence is CASSSDRRGDTEACF. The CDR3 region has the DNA TGTGCCAGCAGCTCGGACAGGCGGGGTGATACTGAAGCTTGCTTT.

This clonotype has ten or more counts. The CDR3 nucleotides are TGTGCCAGTAGTATTCAGGGAGGGTACTACGAGCAGTACTTC. Translation: CASSIQGGYYEQYF. V and J are TRBV19 and TRBJ2-7, with 7 nucleotides matching TRBD2. V shed 3 bases, J shed 3 bases, and the junction held 5 bases outside the gene matches. This CDR3 spans 14 amino acids. CDR1 and CDR2 from the germline V gene are LNHDA and SQIVND (reference sequence). Using reference TRBV19 and TRBJ2-7 for the parts outside the CDR3, the full variable domain is DGGITQSPKYLFRKEGQNVTLSCEQNLNHDAMYWYRQDPGQGLRLIYYSQIVNDFQKGDIAEGYSVSREKKESFPLTVTSAQKNPTAFYLCASSIQGGYYEQYFGPGTRLTVT.

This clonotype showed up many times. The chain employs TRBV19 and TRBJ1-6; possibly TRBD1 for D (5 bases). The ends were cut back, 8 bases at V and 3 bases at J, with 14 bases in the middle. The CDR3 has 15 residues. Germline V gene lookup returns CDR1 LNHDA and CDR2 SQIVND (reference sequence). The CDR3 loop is CASGLGDLYNSPLHF. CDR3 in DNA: TGTGCCAGTGGACTGGGGGACCTCTATAATTCACCCCTCCACTTT.

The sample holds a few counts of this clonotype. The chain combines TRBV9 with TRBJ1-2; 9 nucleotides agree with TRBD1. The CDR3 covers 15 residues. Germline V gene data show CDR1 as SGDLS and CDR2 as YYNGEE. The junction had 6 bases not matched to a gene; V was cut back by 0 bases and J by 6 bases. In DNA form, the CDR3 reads TGTGCCAGCAGCGTAGAGGGGACAGGGTATAATGGCTACACCTTC. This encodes CASSVEGTGYNGYTF.

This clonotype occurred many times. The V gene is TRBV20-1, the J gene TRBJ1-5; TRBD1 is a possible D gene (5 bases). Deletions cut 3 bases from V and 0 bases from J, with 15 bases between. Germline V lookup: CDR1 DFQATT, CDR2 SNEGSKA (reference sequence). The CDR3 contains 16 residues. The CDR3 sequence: CSASNYQGNSNQPQHF. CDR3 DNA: TGCAGTGCTAGCAACTACCAGGGAAATAGCAATCAGCCCCAGCATTTT.

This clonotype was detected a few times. CDR3 sequence reads: CASGLAPGSQGPDTQYF. The CDR3 DNA reads as TGTGCTAGTGGTTTGGCCCCCGGGTCGCAGGGGCCAGATACGCAGTATTTT. The chain uses TRBV12-5 and TRBJ2-3, with D maybe TRBD1 (6 bases). V was cut by 1 base and J by 4 bases, with 18 bases left in between. The germline V gene encodes CDR1 LGHNT and CDR2 FRNRAP. The CDR3 length is 17 residues.

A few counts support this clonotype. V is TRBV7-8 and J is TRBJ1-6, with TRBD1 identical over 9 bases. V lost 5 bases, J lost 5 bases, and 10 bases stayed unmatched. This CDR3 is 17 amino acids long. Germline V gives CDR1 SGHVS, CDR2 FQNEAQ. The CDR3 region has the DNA TGTGCCAGCAGCCCGCGGGCACAGGGGGCAAATAATTCACCCCTCCACTTT. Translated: CASSPRAQGANNSPLHF.

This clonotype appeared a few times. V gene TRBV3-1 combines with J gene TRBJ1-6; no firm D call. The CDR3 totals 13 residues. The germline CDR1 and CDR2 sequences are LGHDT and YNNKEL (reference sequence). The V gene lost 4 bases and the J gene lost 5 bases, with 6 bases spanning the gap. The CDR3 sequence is CASSRQDNSPLHF. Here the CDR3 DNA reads TGTGCCAGCAGCCGACAAGATAATTCACCCCTCCACTTT.

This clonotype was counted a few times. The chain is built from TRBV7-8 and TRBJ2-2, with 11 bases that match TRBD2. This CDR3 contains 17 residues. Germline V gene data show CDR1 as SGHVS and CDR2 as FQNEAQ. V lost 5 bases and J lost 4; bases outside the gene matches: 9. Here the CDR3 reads CASSLRLAGMSTGELFF. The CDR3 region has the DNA TGTGCCAGCAGCCTCCGACTAGCGGGGATGAGCACCGGGGAGCTGTTTTTT.

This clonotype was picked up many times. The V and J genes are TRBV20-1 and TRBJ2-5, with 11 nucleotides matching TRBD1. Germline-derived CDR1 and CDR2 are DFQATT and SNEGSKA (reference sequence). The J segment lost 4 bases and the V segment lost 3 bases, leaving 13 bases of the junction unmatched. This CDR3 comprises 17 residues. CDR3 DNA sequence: TGCAGTGCTAGTCGGGTCGGCGGGACAGGGGGACCAGAGACCCAGTACTTC. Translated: CSASRVGGTGGPETQYF.